Reported below is one T cell receptor (beta chain). Trimming at V came to 3 bases and at J to 6 bases, leaving 5 bases not matched to a gene. Germline V gene lookup returns CDR1 SGHTA and CDR2 FQGTGA. This CDR3 has 15 residues. This record comes from a study of blood T cell repertoires in COVID-19. The assay was immunoSEQ multiplex PCR, and TCRdb's table has in-frame clones only and misses some. The sample lists 30,000 to 35,000 clones, about 89% occurring once. The chain uses TRBV7-3 and TRBJ2-3; 11 bases are shared with TRBD2. This sequence originates from a human donor with active COVID-19. The donor label of this sample is uncertain. Sequencing input: peripheral blood. The CDR3 loop reads CASSFGTSGTDTQYF. CDR3 DNA sequence: TGTGCCAGCAGCTTTGGGACTAGCGGTACTGATACGCAGTATTTT.